The 22 T cell receptor beta chains listed next were all sequenced from one sample in a study of T cell responses to AZD1222 COVID-19 vaccine. Method: immunoSEQ multiplex PCR; TCRdb's copy keeps in-frame clones and lacks some. The sample includes tens of thousands of clones, 75% to 90% seen only once; the top ten take just over 30%. The source material was peripheral blood, sampled on day 0 of AZD1222 vaccination. These receptors came from an adult in good health.

V usage is TRBV28 and J usage is TRBJ1-2; 11 positions match TRBD1. With V trimmed by 5 bases and J by 8 bases, 10 bases remained unmatched. The CDR3 is made up of 15 amino acids. The germline gives CDR1 MDHEN, CDR2 SYDVKM. CDR3 in amino acids: CASSPEGQGEVGYTF. The DNA of the CDR3 is TGTGCCAGCAGTCCCGAGGGACAGGGGGAAGTCGGCTACACCTTC.

The chain links TRBV18 to TRBJ2-3; the D gene could be TRBD1 or TRBD2 (5 bases each). CDR1 and CDR2 (germline): KGHSH, LQKENI. V lost 0 bases and J lost 4, with 8 bases in between. The CDR3 consists of 14 residues. CDR3: CASSPPWGSDTQYF. The CDR3 bases are TGTGCCAGCTCACCACCGTGGGGGTCAGATACGCAGTATTTT.

The CDR3 loop reads CASSFRPIDTQYF. The CDR3 DNA follows: TGTGCCAGCAGCTTCCGCCCAATAGATACGCAGTATTTT. The chain is built from TRBV27 and TRBJ2-3, with D unclear. The CDR3 runs 13 residues. Between the trimmed V and J ends, which lost 6 bases and 5 bases, there was a span of 12 bases. The germline V gene has CDR1 MNHEY and CDR2 SMNVEV (reference sequence).

This clone was observed a few times. V gene TRBV5-1 combines with J gene TRBJ2-7, with 9 positions matching TRBD2. Trimming cost V 0 bases and J 6 bases; bases outside gene matches: 4. Germline loops: CDR1 SGHRS, CDR2 YFSETQ. CDR3 size: 14 residues. CDR3 bases: TGCGCCAGCAGCTTGGCTAGCGGGAATGGCGAGCAGTACTTC. This sequence encodes CASSLASGNGEQYF.

The J gene is TRBJ1-3, the V gene TRBV28, with D perhaps TRBD1 (5 bases). Germline CDR1 reads MDHEN; CDR2 reads SYDVKM. The CDR3 consists of 17 residues. The V end was cut by 6 bases, the J end by 3 bases, with 21 bases between. CDR3 residues: CASSSIFGGKDGNTIYF. For the CDR3, the DNA is TGTGCCAGCAGCTCCATCTTTGGGGGGAAGGATGGAAACACCATATATTTT.

The chain joins TRBV13 to TRBJ2-1; D may be TRBD2 (6 bases). CDR1 is PRHDT, CDR2 FYEKMQ, per germline (reference sequence). CDR3 length: 13 residues. Trimming shortened V by 5 bases and J by 9 bases, and 14 bases separated the two germline ends. CDR3 bases: TGTGCCAGCAGCCTCAGACTAGTGGCTGAGCAGTTCTTC. Encoded protein: CASSLRLVAEQFF.

CDR3 protein: CASRGQLQETQYF. The CDR3 DNA reads as TGTGCCAGCAGAGGACAGTTACAAGAGACCCAGTACTTC. This chain joins TRBV6-5 and TRBJ2-5, with D perhaps TRBD1 (6 bases). Per germline, CDR1 MNHEY and CDR2 SVGAGI. The V end was cut by 6 bases, the J end by 2 bases, with 10 bases between. This CDR3 contains 13 residues.

The chain has TRBV7-2 and TRBJ2-7, with 9 nucleotides matching TRBD1. After removal of 5 bases from V and 4 bases from J, the junction contained 9 bases not matched to a gene. Germline V gene sequence: CDR1 SGHTA, CDR2 FQGNSA. The CDR3 runs 15 residues. As DNA, the CDR3 is TGTGCCAGCAGCCTAATAAGGGACAGGGAATACGAGCAGTACTTC. Translated: CASSLIRDREYEQYF. Full variable domain (outside the CDR3, taken from reference TRBV7-2 and TRBJ2-7): GAGVSQSPSNKVTEKGKDVELRCDPISGHTALYWYRQSLGQGLEFLIYFQGNSAPDKSGLPSDRFSAERTGGSVSTLTIQRTQQEDSAVYLCASSLIRDREYEQYFGPGTRLTVT.

About this clone: A read error may produce the germline difference seen at one junction end. CDR3 sequence reads: CASSPLAKTGELFF. CDR3 in DNA: TGTGCCAGCAGCCCGCTAGCGAAAACCGGGGAGCTGTTTTTT. This rearrangement joins TRBV28 to TRBJ2-2, with a weak D call TRBD2 (6 bases). Germline assignment: CDR1 MDHEN and CDR2 SYDVKM. The CDR3 spans 14 residues.

The rearrangement uses TRBV6-2 or TRBV6-3 and TRBJ2-7, with 9 positions matching TRBD2. Germline V lookup: CDR1 MNHEY, CDR2 SVGEGT. Trimming removed 5 bases from V and 4 bases from J; junction bases left unmatched: 9. The CDR3 sequence is 15 residues long. DNA for the CDR3: TGTGCCAGCAGTGGGGGGCTAGCGGGGCCGTACGAGCAGTACTTC. This sequence encodes CASSGGLAGPYEQYF.

The chain joins TRBV5-6 to TRBJ1-6, with TRBD1 matching over 12 bases. V gave up 4 bases and J gave up 11 bases; unmatched junction bases: 4. Germline V gene data show CDR1 as SGHDT and CDR2 as YYEEEE. The CDR3 is 14 amino acids. CDR3 protein: CASSRDRGQPPLHF. CDR3 coding DNA: TGTGCCAGCAGCCGGGACAGGGGGCAACCACCCCTCCACTTT.

The chain uses TRBV5-1 and TRBJ2-6; D ambiguous. The germline V and J ends were trimmed by 4 bases and 0 bases, with 5 bases remaining between them. CDR3 length equals 14 residues. The germline V gene encodes CDR1 SGHRS and CDR2 YFSETQ. CDR3 protein: CASSVLSGANVLTF. The CDR3 bases are TGCGCCAGCAGCGTGCTCTCTGGGGCCAACGTCCTGACTTTC.

J is TRBJ1-3 and V is TRBV9; no clear D gene. V dropped 4 bases and J dropped 0 bases, with 11 bases sitting between them. This CDR3 comprises 15 residues. The germline V gene encodes CDR1 SGDLS and CDR2 YYNGEE. The CDR3 sequence: CASSSLAGSGNTIYF. The CDR3 nucleotides read TGTGCCAGCAGCTCCTTGGCGGGCTCTGGAAACACCATATATTTT.

This clone was observed a single time. The chain couples TRBV18 to TRBJ2-3, with D possibly TRBD1 on 6 matching bases. The CDR3 spans 17 residues. Trimming shortened V by 4 bases and J by 6 bases, and 23 bases separated the two germline ends. Germline values: CDR1 KGHSH, CDR2 LQKENI. The CDR3 reads CASSLGTPRSGSDTQYF. The DNA of the CDR3 is TGTGCCAGCTCACTCGGGACACCGAGGTCGGGCTCGGATACGCAGTATTTT.

The chain uses TRBV12-2 and TRBJ1-6. TRBV12-2 is shown as a pseudogene. This CDR3 has 13 residues. The CDR3 region is CASRPPDNSPLHF. The DNA for the CDR3 is TGTGCAAGTCGCCCACCGGATAATTCACCCCTCCACTTT.

The chain joins TRBV10-3 to TRBJ2-3; D possibly matches TRBD1 or TRBD2 (5 bases each). The CDR3 is made up of 14 amino acids. In germline, CDR1 is ENHRY, CDR2 SYGVKD. The V gene lost 10 bases and the J gene lost 0 bases, with 14 bases spanning the gap. In nucleotides, the CDR3 is TGTGCCACGGGGTCAGGGAGAAGCACAGATACGCAGTATTTT. Residues: CATGSGRSTDTQYF.

The rearrangement uses TRBV15 and TRBJ2-5; perhaps TRBD1 as D (6 bases). This CDR3 region has 16 residues. Germline loops: CDR1 LNHNV, CDR2 YYDKDF (reference sequence). V was shortened by 3 bases and J by 6 bases, with 20 bases between the two germline ends. The CDR3 nucleotides are TGTGCCACCAGCAGCCGGGACACCAACCATTATCAGACCCAGTACTTC. This codes for CATSSRDTNHYQTQYF.

The rearrangement uses TRBV9 and TRBJ2-1; 7 positions agree with TRBD1. After removal of 3 bases from V and 5 bases from J, the junction contained 5 bases not matched to a gene. The CDR3 totals 14 residues. Germline-derived CDR1 and CDR2 are SGDLS and YYNGEE. The CDR3 region has the DNA TGTGCCAGCAGCGGATCCGGGACAGACAATGAGCAGTTCTTC. Encoded protein: CASSGSGTDNEQFF. Complete variable domain (other parts from reference TRBV9 and TRBJ2-1): DSGVTQTPKHLITATGQRVTLRCSPRSGDLSVYWYQQSLDQGLQFLIQYYNGEERAKGNILERFSAQQFPDLHSELNLSSLELGDSALYFCASSGSGTDNEQFFGPGTRLTVL.

This chain joins TRBV10-3 and TRBJ1-3; a possible D gene is TRBD1 (5 bases). The CDR3 covers 15 residues. The germline V gene has CDR1 ENHRY and CDR2 SYGVKD. Trimming stripped 6 bases from V and 2 bases from J, with 14 bases between. The CDR3 protein is CAISPNQGAGNTIYF. The CDR3 nucleotides read TGTGCCATCAGCCCCAATCAGGGTGCTGGAAACACCATATATTTT.

This chain joins TRBV7-2 and TRBJ2-7, with 10 nucleotides matching TRBD2. The V gene end was trimmed by 7 bases and the J gene end by 0 bases; junction bases not matched to a gene: 12. This CDR3 is 17 amino acids long. Germline V lookup: CDR1 SGHTA, CDR2 FQGNSA. CDR3 residues: CASTYFSGRPSSYEQYF. The CDR3 DNA reads TGTGCCAGCACCTATTTTAGCGGGAGGCCCAGCTCCTACGAGCAGTACTTC.

The chain recombines TRBV29-1 with TRBJ1-1; the D is unclear. The CDR3 extends over 17 amino acids. Germline CDR1 SQVTM, CDR2 ANQGSEA. Trimming took off 2 bases at V and 5 bases at J, with 24 bases between the two ends. CDR3 residues: CSVESTAVGRGWTEAFF. In DNA form, the CDR3 reads TGCAGCGTTGAATCAACGGCAGTGGGTAGAGGTTGGACTGAAGCTTTCTTT.

This chain links TRBV28 with TRBJ2-1; 7 nucleotides agree with TRBD2. V gave up 8 bases and J gave up 8 bases; unmatched junction bases: 15. The CDR3 has 15 residues. Germline assignment: CDR1 MDHEN and CDR2 SYDVKM. The CDR3 spells CASRDRSGQNDEQFF. The CDR3 DNA follows: TGTGCCAGCCGAGACCGTAGCGGGCAGAATGATGAGCAGTTCTTC.